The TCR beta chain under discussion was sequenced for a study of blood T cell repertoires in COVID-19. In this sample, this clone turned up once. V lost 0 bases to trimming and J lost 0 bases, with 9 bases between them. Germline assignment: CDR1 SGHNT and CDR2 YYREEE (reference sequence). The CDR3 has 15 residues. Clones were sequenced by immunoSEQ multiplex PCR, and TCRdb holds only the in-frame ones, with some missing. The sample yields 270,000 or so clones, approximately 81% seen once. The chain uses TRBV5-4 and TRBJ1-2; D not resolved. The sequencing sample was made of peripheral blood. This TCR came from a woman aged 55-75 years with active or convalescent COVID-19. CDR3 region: CASSLAAGTNYGYTF. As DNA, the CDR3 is TGTGCCAGCAGCTTGGCGGCAGGTACTAACTATGGCTACACCTTC.